This TCR beta chain was profiled in a study of T-cell memory formation after mild COVID-19. The overall study: For the most part, TCR clusters were specific to one donor.

Of note for this clonotype: The target antigen is unknown.

The V gene's germline CDR1 is MNHEY and CDR2 SMNVEV (reference sequence). V trimming: 3 bases; J trimming: 6 bases; junction bases outside the gene matches: 10. The CDR3 spans 17 residues. Sample barcodes and UMIs were carried by the TCR alpha and TCR beta cDNA libraries that 5'RACE generated with constant-segment primers. TCRdb fed the 5' RACE reads into MiXCR, producing one record per CDR3 protein. The data hold roughly 450,000 distinct CDR3 sequences, with 15% to 20% observed a single time. Findings and caveats of the study: Mostly located in CM and EM were contracting CD4+ clones, with contracting CD8+ clones located in EMRA.

The TCR comes from an adult woman who had mild COVID-19 (a few samples of this study predate the infection). Cell type and time point are not known. The gene calls are TRBV27 and TRBJ1-6, with TRBD1 identical over 8 bases. Sequencing input: PBMCs or a T cell subset sorted from them (not recorded which). Written as DNA, the CDR3 is TGTGCCAGCAGTTTCCTTGGACAGGGCGGGGTTAATTCACCCCTCCACTTT. It is translated as CASSFLGQGGVNSPLHF.